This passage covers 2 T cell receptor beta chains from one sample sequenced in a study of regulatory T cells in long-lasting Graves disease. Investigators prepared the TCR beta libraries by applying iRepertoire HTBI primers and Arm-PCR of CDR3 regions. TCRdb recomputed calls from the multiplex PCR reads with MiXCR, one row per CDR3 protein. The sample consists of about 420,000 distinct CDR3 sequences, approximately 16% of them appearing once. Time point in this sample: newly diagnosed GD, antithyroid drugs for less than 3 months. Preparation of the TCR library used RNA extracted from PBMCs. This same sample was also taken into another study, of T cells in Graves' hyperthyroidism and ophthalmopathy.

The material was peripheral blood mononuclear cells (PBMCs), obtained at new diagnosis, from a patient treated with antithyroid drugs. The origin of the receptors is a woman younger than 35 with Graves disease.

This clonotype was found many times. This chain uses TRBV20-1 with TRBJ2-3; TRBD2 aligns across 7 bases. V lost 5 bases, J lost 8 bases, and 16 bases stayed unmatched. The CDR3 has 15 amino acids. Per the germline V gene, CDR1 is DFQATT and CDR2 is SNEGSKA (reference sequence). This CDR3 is CSAPISGRSTVTQYF. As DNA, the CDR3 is TGCAGTGCTCCGATTAGCGGGCGGTCTACGGTTACGCAGTATTTT.

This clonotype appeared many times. The CDR3 DNA sequence: TGTGCCAGCAGTTATATGGTAGCCTCCTACAATGAGCAGTTCTTC. Protein sequence: CASSYMVASYNEQFF. The chain employs TRBV6-5 and TRBJ2-1, with D uncertain. Germline CDR1 is MNHEY and CDR2 is SVGAGI. This CDR3 comprises 15 residues. V was trimmed by 3 bases and J by 0 bases, leaving 9 bases between them.